Detailed here is one TCR beta chain. There is no known antigen for this receptor. It has no much larger one-base neighbor in the sample; base qualities were not kept. Read against the paper, the sample's treatment or condition label means: about 20 received Ad26.COV2.S at low or high dose, single or two shots; roughly five received placebo; per-sample allocation not given. For vaccine and placebo recipients, the sequenced repertoires came from samples collected on day 63 after the first injection. In Cohort 1b, around 25 adults aged 18-55 years were enrolled at a single site in Boston, USA, between 29 July and 7 August 2020. As a vaccine, Ad26.COV2.S was a replication-incompetent adenovirus type 26 vector that expressed a prefusion-stabilized SARS-CoV-2 spike protein derived from the original Wuhan strain. The immunoSEQ Assay was used to sequence TCRbeta CDR3 regions. After extraction, genomic DNA underwent amplification by bias-controlled multiplex PCR, followed by high-throughput sequencing. Under the source paper's analysis protocol: Collapsing and filtering of sequences were performed to quantify the absolute abundance of each unique TCRbeta CDR3 region. T cell fraction was estimated by normalization of TCRbeta template counts to usable DNA, with usable DNA being measured through amplification of reference genes present in all nucleated cells. Repertoire TCRs were annotated as SARS-CoV-2-specific when V gene, CDR3 amino acid sequence and J gene were exactly matched to a known reactive TCR set. The reference SARS-CoV-2 TCR set was obtained from MIRA and was filtered for enrichment in COVID-19-positive ImmuneCODE repertoires, whereby public or cross-reactive TCRs were removed. Drawing on the MIRA antigens, annotated TCRs were analysed further at the level of specific ORF or position within ORF. Breadth was defined as annotated unique rearrangements over total unique productive rearrangements; depth was the summed frequency of those rearrangements. TCR breadth was compared between groups using two-sided Wilcoxon rank-sum tests. TCRdb re-hosts the immuneACCESS table, in-frame sequences only. Its copies lack some clones; in the studies checked, an unresolved V gene accounts for under half of them, and the cause for the rest is not known. V and J calls and clone size are those listed in that table; D and trimming were worked out from the DNA. The sample records approximately 300,000 clones, roughly 84% of which are singletons. The top ten hold around 2% of the sample.

The data were obtained in a study of Ad26.COV2.S vaccination and SARS-CoV-2 variants (dated by TCRdb to about 2021). Background for the entire study: Vaccine-arm donors were drawn from COV1001, a multicentre, randomized, double-blind, placebo-controlled phase I-IIa trial of Ad26.COV2.S in healthy adults. Ad26.COV2.S was given intramuscularly at 5x10^10 or 1x10^11 viral particles, as a single shot or as two shots 56 days apart. TCRbeta repertoire sequencing was used to assess the specificity and breadth of SARS-CoV-2-reactive T cell receptors after Ad26.COV2.S vaccination. A total of around 32 samples were included in the TCR-sequenced set, comprising about 20 Ad26.COV2.S vaccine recipients, 5 placebo recipients and 8 SARS-CoV-2 convalescent individuals. Trial participants were randomized into five groups of five: low-dose or high-dose Ad26.COV2.S given once or twice, or placebo on both occasions. Investigators did not know the trial group allocation while performing experiments and assessing outcomes. The study at large found these results: According to the authors, total T cell responses may have been underestimated by the TCR breadth and depth analyses. Vaccine and placebo recipients had similar non-spike TCR breadth, a finding consistent with the vaccine containing only spike. The study lacked the statistical power to compare responses across vaccine doses or regimens. Substantial breadth of spike-specific CD8+ and CD4+ T cell responses was reported after vaccination. Spike-specific TCR breadth was higher in Ad26.COV2.S recipients than in placebo recipients (P = 0.0014).

Clipping removes 3 bases from V and 4 bases from J, with 6 as the unmatched junction base count. From cysteine to phenylalanine, the CDR3 is 15 amino acids long. Only CDR3 DNA remains: 45 bases, in frame from the first base. For CDR1 and CDR2, the germline V gene lists KGHSH and LQKENI. Rearrangement joined TRBV18 to TRBJ1-3, with 7 junctional bases fitting TRBD1. Sequenced material: peripheral blood, taken in a trial of Ad26.COV2.S vaccine versus placebo. The sequence derives from a person between 18 and 59 years old who received the Ad26.COV2.S COVID-19 vaccine or a placebo. The CDR3 protein is CASSPSGQVGNTIYF. The base sequence is TGTGCCAGCTCACCCTCCGGACAGGTCGGAAACACCATATATTTT.